Included here is one T cell receptor (beta chain) sequence, with context. Its specificity is unknown. V lost 2 bases and J lost 1, with 11 bases in between. The CDR3 has 15 amino acids. Looked up from germline, CDR1 is SGHDT and CDR2 is YYEEEE. The data were obtained in a study of cytomegalovirus exposure and HLA in healthy donors. Looking at the study overall: A prior analysis found 117 million unique TCR beta sequences from 150 million to 200 million T cells.

The PCR made use of 60 Vbeta and 13 Jbeta primers. Data came from immunoSEQ multiplex PCR; TCRdb stores just in-frame clones and leaves some out. The sample includes about 180,000 clones, 77% of them seen just once. Regarding the study as a whole: Previously analyzed data showed that most TCR beta V segments were productive at a frequency of about 87% or about 30%. The study flagged some 170 TCR beta chains as cytomegalovirus-associated. Associated with HLA alleles at 0.05 false discovery rate in a later analysis were some 18,000 TCR beta sequences.

The sample was PBMCs. The receptor's source is a man aged 18 to 29 in good health and CMV-seronegative. V gene TRBV5-6 combines with J gene TRBJ2-3; possible D gene TRBD1, 6 bases. CDR3 coding DNA: TGTGCCAGCAGCTTTGGGGCAGGGGGCACAGATACGCAGTATTTT. It translates to CASSFGAGGTDTQYF.